This TCR beta chain was obtained from a study of blood T cells in healthy people across ages. In its sample, this clonotype was seen a few times. Its antigen is unidentified. Study outcomes and limitations: Strong correlation existed between TCR beta diversity and naive T cell percentage.

PCR was performed a second time for 7 to 11 cycles using a sample-barcoded 5' primer and a J-beta primer mix. Each of the cDNA molecules was tagged by a template-switch adaptor with 12 random nucleotides. TCRdb re-called the 5' RACE reads through MiXCR, storing one row per CDR3 protein. This repertoire shows hundreds of thousands of distinct CDR3 sequences, 24% found once; its top ten account for roughly 10%. This sample was also put to use in a study of T cells of mothers and their children.

Sequencing was done on a sample of blood. This sequence originates from a boy between 10 and 17 years old in good health.

In DNA form, the CDR3 reads TGTGCCAGCAGTTACTCGACAGGGGGCAAAGGGGAGCAGTACTTC. Translating gives CASSYSTGGKGEQYF. The chain has TRBV6-5 and TRBJ2-5, with 10 positions matching TRBD1. The germline V gene has CDR1 MNHEY and CDR2 SVGAGI. The V segment lost 0 bases and the J segment 11 bases; nucleotides outside the gene matches: 9. This CDR3 is built from 15 residues.